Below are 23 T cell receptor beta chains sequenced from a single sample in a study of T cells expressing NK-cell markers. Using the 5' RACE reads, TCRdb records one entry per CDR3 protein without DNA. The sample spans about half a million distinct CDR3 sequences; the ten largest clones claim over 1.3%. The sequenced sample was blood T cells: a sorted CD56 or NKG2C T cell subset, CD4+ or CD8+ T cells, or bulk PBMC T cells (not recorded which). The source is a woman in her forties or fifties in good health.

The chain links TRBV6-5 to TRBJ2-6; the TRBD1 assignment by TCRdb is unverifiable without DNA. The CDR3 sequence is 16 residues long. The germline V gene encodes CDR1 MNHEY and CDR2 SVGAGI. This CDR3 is CASSYSGTTGANVLTF.

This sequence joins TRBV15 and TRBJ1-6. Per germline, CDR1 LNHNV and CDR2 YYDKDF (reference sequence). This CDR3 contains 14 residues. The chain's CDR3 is CATSLDQLNSPLHF. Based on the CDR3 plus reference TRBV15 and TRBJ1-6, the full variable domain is DAMVIQNPRYQVTQFGKPVTLSCSQTLNHNVMYWYQQKSSQAPKLLFHYYDKDFNNEADTPDNFQSRRPNTSFCFLDIRSPGLGDTAMYLCATSLDQLNSPLHFGNGTRLTVT.

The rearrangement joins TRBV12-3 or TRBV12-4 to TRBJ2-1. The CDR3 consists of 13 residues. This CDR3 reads CASSTLLIYEQFF.

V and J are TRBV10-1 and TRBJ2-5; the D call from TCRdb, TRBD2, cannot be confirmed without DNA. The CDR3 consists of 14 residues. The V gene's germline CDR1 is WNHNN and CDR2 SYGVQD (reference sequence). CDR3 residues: CASSELGGRATQYF.

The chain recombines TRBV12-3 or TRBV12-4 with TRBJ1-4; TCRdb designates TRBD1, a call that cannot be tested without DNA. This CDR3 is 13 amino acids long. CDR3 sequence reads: CASGGGFGEKLFF.

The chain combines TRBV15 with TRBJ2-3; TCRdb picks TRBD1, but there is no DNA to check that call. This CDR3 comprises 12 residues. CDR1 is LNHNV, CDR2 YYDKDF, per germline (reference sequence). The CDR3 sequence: CATRQVGATQYF.

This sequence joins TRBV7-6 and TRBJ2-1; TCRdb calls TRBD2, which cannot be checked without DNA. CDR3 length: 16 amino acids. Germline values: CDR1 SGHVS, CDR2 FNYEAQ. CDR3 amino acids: CASSLVALAGGNEQFF. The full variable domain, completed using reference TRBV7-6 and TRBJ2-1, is GAGVSQSPRYKVTKRGQDVALRCDPISGHVSLYWYRQALGQGPEFLTYFNYEAQQDKSGLPNDRFSAERPEGSISTLTIQRTEQRDSAMYRCASSLVALAGGNEQFFGPGTRLTVL.

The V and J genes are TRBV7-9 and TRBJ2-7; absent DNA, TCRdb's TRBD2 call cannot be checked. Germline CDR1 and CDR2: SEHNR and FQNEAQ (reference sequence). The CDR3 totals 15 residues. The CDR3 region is CASSPSSLAISGQYF.

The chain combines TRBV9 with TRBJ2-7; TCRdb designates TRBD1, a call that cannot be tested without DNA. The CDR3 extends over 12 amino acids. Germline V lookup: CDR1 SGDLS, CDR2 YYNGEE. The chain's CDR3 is CASSDGAGQAYF.

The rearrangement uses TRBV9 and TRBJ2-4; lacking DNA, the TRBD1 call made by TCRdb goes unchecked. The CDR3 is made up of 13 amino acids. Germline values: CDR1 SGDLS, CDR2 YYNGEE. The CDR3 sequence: CASSPDRANIQYF. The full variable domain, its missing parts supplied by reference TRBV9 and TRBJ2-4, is DSGVTQTPKHLITATGQRVTLRCSPRSGDLSVYWYQQSLDQGLQFLIQYYNGEERAKGNILERFSAQQFPDLHSELNLSSLELGDSALYFCASSPDRANIQYFGAGTRLSVL.

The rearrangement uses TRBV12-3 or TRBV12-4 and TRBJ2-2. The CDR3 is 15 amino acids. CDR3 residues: CASSLALAGTGELFF.

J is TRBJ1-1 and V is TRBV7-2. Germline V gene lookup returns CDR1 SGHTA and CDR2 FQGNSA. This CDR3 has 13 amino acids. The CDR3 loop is CASSPLVAVGAFF.

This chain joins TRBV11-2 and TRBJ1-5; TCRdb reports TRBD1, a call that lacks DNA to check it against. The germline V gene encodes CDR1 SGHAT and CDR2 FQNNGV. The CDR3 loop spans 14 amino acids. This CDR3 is CASSRQGGSQPQHF.

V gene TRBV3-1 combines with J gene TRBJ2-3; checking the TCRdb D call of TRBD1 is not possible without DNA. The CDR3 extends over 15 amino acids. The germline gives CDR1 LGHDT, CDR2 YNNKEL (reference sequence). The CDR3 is CASSQAQGWSDTQYF.

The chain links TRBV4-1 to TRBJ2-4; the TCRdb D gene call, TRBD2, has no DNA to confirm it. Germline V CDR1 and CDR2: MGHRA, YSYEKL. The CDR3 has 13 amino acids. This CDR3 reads CASSTVSEGIQYF.

CDR3 sequence: CANTREFSETQYF. The chain combines TRBV2 with TRBJ2-5; the TCRdb D gene call, TRBD2, has no DNA to confirm it. The CDR3 loop spans 13 amino acids. The V gene's germline CDR1 is SNHLY and CDR2 FYNNEI.

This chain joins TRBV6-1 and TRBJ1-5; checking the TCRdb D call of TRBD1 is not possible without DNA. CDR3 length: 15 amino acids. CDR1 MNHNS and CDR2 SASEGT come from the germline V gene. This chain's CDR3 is CASSSTGHFNQPQHF.

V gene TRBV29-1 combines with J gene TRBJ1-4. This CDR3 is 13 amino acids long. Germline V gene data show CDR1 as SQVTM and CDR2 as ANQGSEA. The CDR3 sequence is CSVGRGVGEKLFF.

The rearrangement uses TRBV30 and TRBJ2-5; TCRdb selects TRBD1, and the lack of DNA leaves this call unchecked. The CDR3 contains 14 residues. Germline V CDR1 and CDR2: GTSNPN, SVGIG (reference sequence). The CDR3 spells CAWSPLPSQETQYF.

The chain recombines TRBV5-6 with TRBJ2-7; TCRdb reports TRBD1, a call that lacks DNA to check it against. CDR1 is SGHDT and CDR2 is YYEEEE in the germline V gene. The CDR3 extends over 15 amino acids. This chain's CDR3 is CASSRPRGPPYEQYF.

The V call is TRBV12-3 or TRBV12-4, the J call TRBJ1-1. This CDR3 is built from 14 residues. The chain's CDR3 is CASSLQEWNTEAFF.

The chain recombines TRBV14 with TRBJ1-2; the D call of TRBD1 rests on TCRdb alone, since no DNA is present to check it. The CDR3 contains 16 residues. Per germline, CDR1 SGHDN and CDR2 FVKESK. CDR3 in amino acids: CASSPMPIRGSDGYTF. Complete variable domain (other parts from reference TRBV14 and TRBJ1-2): EAGVTQFPSHSVIEKGQTVTLRCDPISGHDNLYWYRRVMGKEIKFLLHFVKESKQDESGMPNNRFLAERTGGTYSTLKVQPAELEDSGVYFCASSPMPIRGSDGYTFGSGTRLTVV.

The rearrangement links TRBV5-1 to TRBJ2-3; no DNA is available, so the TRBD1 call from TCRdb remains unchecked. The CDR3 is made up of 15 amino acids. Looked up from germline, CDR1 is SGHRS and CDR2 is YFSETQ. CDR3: CASSLIAGAGDTQYF.